This TCR beta chain emerged from a study of T cell responses to AZD1222 COVID-19 vaccine. For the study at large: Both about-4-week and about-12-week second-dose recipients were combined. Overall study results and limits: In the spike-specific TCR repertoire, nearly half reportedly target unmutated variant regions. All repertoire sampling was performed exclusively after the peak T cell response. The study found Spike-specific TCR breadth and depth rose after two AZD1222 doses.

The table came from immunoSEQ multiplex PCR; TCRdb's copy has only in-frame clones and leaves some out. The sample contains about 130,000 clones, about 88% of which appear only once. V was clipped by 5 bases and J by 3 bases, with 10 bases between them. CDR1 is SGHTA, CDR2 FQGNSA, per germline. The CDR3 runs 14 residues. Concerning this clone: Antigen: not known.

The chain combines TRBV7-2 with TRBJ2-2; D may be TRBD1 (7 bases). This receptor was taken from an adult in good health. This specimen was peripheral blood, taken on day 0 of AZD1222 vaccination. The CDR3 sequence is CASSPRGDTGELFF. DNA of the CDR3: TGTGCCAGCAGCCCCAGGGGGGACACCGGGGAGCTGTTTTTT.